This T cell receptor (beta chain) is from a study of blood T cell repertoires in COVID-19. For the study at large: T cells, B-cell-depleted T cells, or PBMCs provided the cDNA or gDNA that served as material.

Profiled with immunoSEQ multiplex PCR; TCRdb holds only in-frame clones, not every one. The repertoire consists of around 250,000 clones, with 80% to 90% occurring once and the leading ten covering approximately 4%. Sequenced input: PBMCs or T cells enriched from blood (not recorded which). The receptor comes from a young man with acute COVID-19.

As DNA, the CDR3 is TGTGCCAGCAGCTTCCGACAGCTTGGAAACACCATATATTTT. Protein product: CASSFRQLGNTIYF. V and J are TRBV13 and TRBJ1-3, with D perhaps matching TRBD1 (5 bases). The germline V and J ends were trimmed by 3 bases and 3 bases, with 9 bases remaining between them. The CDR3 is 14 amino acids. The V gene's germline CDR1 is PRHDT and CDR2 FYEKMQ (reference sequence).